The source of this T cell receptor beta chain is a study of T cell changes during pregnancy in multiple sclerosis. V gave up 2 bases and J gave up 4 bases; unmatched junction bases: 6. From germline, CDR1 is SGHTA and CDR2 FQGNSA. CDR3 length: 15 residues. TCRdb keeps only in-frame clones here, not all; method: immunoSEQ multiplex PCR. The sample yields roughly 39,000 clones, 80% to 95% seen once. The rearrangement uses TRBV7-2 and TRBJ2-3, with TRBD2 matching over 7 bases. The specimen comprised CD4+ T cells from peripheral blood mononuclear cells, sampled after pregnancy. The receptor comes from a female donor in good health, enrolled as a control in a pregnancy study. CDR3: CASSLNPTSADTQYF. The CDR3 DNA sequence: TGTGCCAGCAGCTTAAACCCCACTAGCGCAGATACGCAGTATTTT.